Here is one TCR beta chain with its context. The data derive from a study of blood T cell repertoires in COVID-19. Study at large: Acute and convalescent COVID-19 samples came from the United States, Italy and Spain. Sources were T cells, B-cell-depleted T cells, or PBMCs; the material itself was cDNA or gDNA.

Study processing details: Amplified reference gene primers provided the basis for estimating nucleated cell counts. Libraries were prepared by immunoSEQ multiplex PCR; TCRdb keeps only in-frame clonotypes and omits some of them. The D gene and trimming were derived from the DNA, and the V and J assignments and clone size from that table. This sample carries about 180,000 clones, around 85% of them seen once, and the ten largest clones take 9.8%. Germline CDR1 and CDR2: MNHEY and SVGAGI. Deletions cut 7 bases from V and 6 bases from J, with 16 bases between. The CDR3 length is 14 residues. The sequenced sample consisted of peripheral blood. The chain recombines TRBV6-5 with TRBJ2-1; a possible D gene is TRBD1 (5 bases). The TCR was taken from a woman of 80 years or more with acute or convalescent COVID-19. The CDR3 DNA reads as TGTGCCAGCAACGCGGCAGGGTCCGTCAATGAGCAGTTCTTC. Translated: CASNAAGSVNEQFF.